The TCR beta chain described here comes from a study of T cell responses to AZD1222 COVID-19 vaccine. Findings and limits, study-wide: The reported proportion of spike-specific TCRs targeting unmutated variant regions was nearly half. Researchers took repertoire samples only after the peak T cell response had come. Clonal diversity may have been underestimated, and the donors were mostly white British, with more females than males.

As concerns this clone: The antigen is not known.

The CDR3 contains 11 residues. Germline values: CDR1 SNHLY, CDR2 FYNNEI. V lost 7 bases to trimming and J lost 0 bases, with 2 bases between them. TCRdb's copy holds only in-frame clones and misses some; the assay was immunoSEQ multiplex PCR. The table lists around 92,000 clones, approximately 90% of them singletons, with under 10% in the top ten. This TCR came from an adult in good health. This rearrangement joins TRBV2 to TRBJ2-3, with D uncertain. Sequencing was performed on peripheral blood, taken on day 0 of AZD1222 vaccination. The CDR3 coding sequence is TGTGCCAGCACTAGCACAGATACGCAGTATTTT. As protein: CASTSTDTQYF.